This T cell receptor (beta chain) is from a study of T cells after yellow fever vaccination. Study in general: The SMART-Seq v4 Ultra Low Input method served to prepare the low-cell-number fractions.

This clonotype was found many times. Antigen unknown. V was trimmed by 1 base and J by 5 bases, leaving 8 bases between them. The CDR3 length is 13 residues. From germline, CDR1 is SGHRS and CDR2 YFSETQ. Overall study results and limits: Within FACS-sorted repertoires, abundant clonotypes contaminating from the bulk population could be present. Reappearance after the booster was observed for most primary-vaccination clones (roughly 97% CD4, about 86% CD8).

For TCR, cDNA came from 5'RACE template switching, which added a universal primer site and UMIs. TCRdb re-derived calls from the 5' RACE reads in MiXCR, one entry per CDR3 protein. The repertoire includes 300,000 to 400,000 distinct CDR3 sequences, approximately 4.2% of them detected once, and 20% to 30% sits in the top ten. This TCR derives from a man younger than 35 who received the YFV17D yellow fever vaccine. The chain uses TRBV5-1 and TRBJ2-3; D is unclear. This specimen consisted of PBMCs, obtained 5 days after the yellow fever booster vaccination. The CDR3 region has the DNA TGCGCCAGCAGCTTGTTACTTGGAGATACGCAGTATTTT. The encoded protein is CASSLLLGDTQYF.